The present T cell receptor (beta chain) was sequenced within a study of shared clonotypes between healthy human individuals. On the study more broadly: A couple of women and a few men aged 18 to 49 made up the donors.

The table came from immunoSEQ multiplex PCR; TCRdb's copy has only in-frame clones and leaves some out. The data contain 2 million to 2.5 million clones, 85% to 95% of them seen just once; the ten biggest clones take up more than 0.35%. CDR3 length: 16 residues. Germline CDR1 and CDR2: SGHAT and FQNNGV. V lost 0 bases, J lost 7 bases, and 19 bases lay in between. The TCR was taken from a young man in good health. Some clones in this sample may be carry-over from other donors' samples. The specimen sequenced was naive CD4+ T cells from PBMCs. Subset: CD45RA+ positively selected. This chain uses TRBV11-2 with TRBJ2-7; no definite D call. The chain's CDR3 is CASSLDSVSQRSEQYF. The CDR3 nucleotides are TGTGCCAGCAGCTTAGATTCGGTCAGTCAGAGAAGTGAGCAGTACTTC.